This TCR beta chain was recovered during a study of response to subunit inactivated influenza vaccine. V was cut by 3 bases and J by 7 bases, with 13 bases left in between. CDR1 is DFQATT, CDR2 SNEGSKA, per germline (reference sequence). CDR3 length: 14 amino acids. MiXCR, run by TCRdb on the RT-PCR reads, gives a single entry per CDR3 protein. Of about 780,000 distinct CDR3 sequences listed, about 18% are singletons. This sequence originates from a man aged 50 or older who received an inactivated influenza vaccine. This chain connects TRBV20-1 to TRBJ1-6; D may be TRBD1 (5 bases). This material consisted of PBMCs from blood, taken roughly 5 days after vaccination. For the CDR3, the DNA is TGCAGTGCTAGGGACACCCGAAGGAATTCACCCCTCCACTTT. Amino acids: CSARDTRRNSPLHF.